A selection of T cell receptor beta chains follows, all from one sample in a study of T cell changes during pregnancy in multiple sclerosis. Clones were sequenced by immunoSEQ multiplex PCR, and TCRdb holds only the in-frame ones, with some missing. The sample has 90,000 to 95,000 clones, approximately 92% seen once; the top ten hold 4.3%. The sequencing used peripheral blood, collected in the first trimester of pregnancy. The source is a female donor with multiple sclerosis, enrolled in a pregnancy study. The CDR3 runs from the conserved cysteine through the conserved F or W. Fields, in order: clone size, V gene, D gene, J gene, CDR3 protein. A D gene is named only where the DNA matches it firmly. Not every row has a clone size; where given, it reads once, few, many or a size class.

>-|TRBV6-1|TRBD1|TRBJ1-1
CASSVRQGNTEAFF
>-|TRBV4-1|-|TRBJ1-4
CASSQDGPGGEKLFF
>-|TRBV4-1|TRBD2|TRBJ2-1
CASSQDNLAGGRKVF
>-|TRBV5-1|TRBD1|TRBJ2-1
CASSLVQGANEQFF
>once|TRBV5-1|-|TRBJ1-1
CASSPVRGGEAFF
>-|TRBV6-5|TRBD1|TRBJ2-1
CASGAGGFLRNEQFF
>-|TRBV7-8|TRBD2|TRBJ2-7
CASSLTAGGRGQYF
>-|TRBV7-3|-|TRBJ2-3
CASSLGGPTDTQYF
>-|TRBV4-2|TRBD1|TRBJ2-7
CASSRQGTDVTYEQYF
>-|TRBV9|-|TRBJ2-5
CASSVRGAETQYF
>-|TRBV5-5|-|TRBJ1-2
CASSLEEAYGYTF
>once|TRBV6-1|TRBD1|TRBJ2-6
CASSGQGSYSGANVLTF
>-|TRBV6-4|TRBD1|TRBJ2-1
CASSVQAVGQGAQYNEQFF
>once|TRBV2|TRBD2|TRBJ2-2
CASSSLRLAGVGGELFF
>-|TRBV29-1|TRBD2|TRBJ2-5
CSVDPGGWETQYF
>medium-sized|TRBV6-5|-|TRBJ1-1
CASRTGRLDTEAFF
>-|TRBV18|-|TRBJ2-3
CASSPPGGGAADTQYF
>once|TRBV2|-|TRBJ2-7
CASSAGQPPYEQYF
>-|TRBV11-2|-|TRBJ2-2
CASSPLSGELFF
>-|TRBV6-6|-|TRBJ1-5
CASRTGQNFNQPQHF
>few|TRBV7-9|-|TRBJ1-2
CASSLVDRRYSGYTF
>once|TRBV9|-|TRBJ1-3
CASSPTIGSGNTIYF
>-|TRBV23-1|-|TRBJ2-5
CASSHRLLGETQYF
>-|TRBV6-6|-|TRBJ2-5
CASSYIGDQETQYF
>-|TRBV14|-|TRBJ2-7
CASSRADRSYEQYF
>-|TRBV6-5|-|TRBJ2-1
CASSYRTVKANEQFF
>-|TRBV30|-|TRBJ2-5
CAWRLTYQETQYF
>-|TRBV10-3|TRBD2|TRBJ2-5
CAISGGSSGEGTQYF
>-|TRBV2|TRBD1|TRBJ1-4
CASSRQGDEKLFF
>-|TRBV29-1|-|TRBJ2-5
CSGGGREVTQYF
>-|TRBV7-8|-|TRBJ1-5
CASSKGRVSNQPQHF
>-|TRBV5-1|-|TRBJ2-3
CASSSAILRDTTDTQYF